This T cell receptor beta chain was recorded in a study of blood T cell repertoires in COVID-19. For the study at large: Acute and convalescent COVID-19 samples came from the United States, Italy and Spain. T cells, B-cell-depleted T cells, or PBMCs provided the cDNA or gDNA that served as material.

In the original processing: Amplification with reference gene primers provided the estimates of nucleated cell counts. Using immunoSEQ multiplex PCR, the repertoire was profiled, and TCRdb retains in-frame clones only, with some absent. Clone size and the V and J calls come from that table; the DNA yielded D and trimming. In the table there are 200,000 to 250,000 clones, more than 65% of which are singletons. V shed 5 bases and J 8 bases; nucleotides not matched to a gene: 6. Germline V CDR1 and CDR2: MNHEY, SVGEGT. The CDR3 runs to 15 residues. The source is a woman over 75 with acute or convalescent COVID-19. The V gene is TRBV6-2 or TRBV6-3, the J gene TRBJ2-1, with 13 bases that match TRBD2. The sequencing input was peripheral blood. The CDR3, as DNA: TGTGCCAGCAGTAAACTAGCGGGGGGGCCCGATGAGCAGTTCTTC. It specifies CASSKLAGGPDEQFF.